What follows are 9 T cell receptor beta chains derived from one specimen sequenced in a study of T-cell reconstitution after alpha-beta-depleted transplantation in children. Unique molecular identifiers were incorporated when the TCRbeta library was constructed. TCRdb ran MiXCR on the PCR reads and lists one entry per CDR3 protein. The profile shows 200,000 to 250,000 distinct CDR3 sequences, about 6.6% of them singletons. The specimen was PBMCs, collected before TCRalphabeta/CD19-depleted stem cell transplant. Every receptor here comes from a boy younger than 10 with acute lymphoblastic leukemia, due to receive a stem cell transplant.

In this sample, this clonotype turned up many times. This rearrangement joins TRBV20-1 to TRBJ2-2; D may be TRBD1 or TRBD2 (6 bases each). The V end lost 1 base, the J end lost 2 bases, and 17 bases lay between the germline ends. Germline V gene sequence: CDR1 DFQATT, CDR2 SNEGSKA (reference sequence). The CDR3 consists of 17 residues. The CDR3 region is CSARGQGGPGNTGELFF. The CDR3 coding sequence is TGCAGTGCTAGAGGGCAAGGGGGGCCGGGAAACACCGGGGAGCTGTTTTTT.

This clonotype has a count of ten or more. V is TRBV28 and J is TRBJ1-1; D gene unclear. V lost 3 bases and J 6 bases, leaving 14 bases between the germline ends. CDR3 length: 14 residues. Germline-derived CDR1 and CDR2 are MDHEN and SYDVKM. The CDR3 region is CASSLPGSTSEAFF. The DNA for the CDR3 is TGTGCCAGCAGTTTGCCAGGCTCCACGTCTGAAGCTTTCTTT.

The sample holds many counts of this clonotype. V usage is TRBV7-2 and J usage is TRBJ2-5, with 8 bases that match TRBD2. Germline lookup yields CDR1 SGHTA and CDR2 FQGNSA. The V gene end was trimmed by 1 base and the J gene end by 5 bases; junction bases not matched to a gene: 9. The CDR3 has 16 amino acids. The DNA for the CDR3 is TGTGCCAGCAGCTTAGTATTTCGGGGGGGGATCGAGACCCAGTACTTC. It codes for CASSLVFRGGIETQYF. Looking up the rest from reference TRBV7-2 and TRBJ2-5 gives the full variable domain: GAGVSQSPSNKVTEKGKDVELRCDPISGHTALYWYRQSLGQGLEFLIYFQGNSAPDKSGLPSDRFSAERTGGSVSTLTIQRTQQEDSAVYLCASSLVFRGGIETQYFGPGTRLLVL.

The chain carries TRBV5-5 and TRBJ1-1, with TRBD1 identical over 7 bases. This CDR3 has 14 amino acids. Germline V gives CDR1 SGHKS, CDR2 YYEKEE (reference sequence). J was trimmed by 5 bases and V by 5 bases; bases with no gene match: 9. For the CDR3, the DNA is TGTGCCAGCAGTCGCAACAGGGGTGGTACTGAAGCTTTCTTT. Protein: CASSRNRGGTEAFF.

This clonotype was seen many times. The genes are TRBV5-1 and TRBJ2-1, with 8 bases identical to TRBD1. Germline V lookup: CDR1 SGHRS, CDR2 YFSETQ. V shed 4 bases and J 3 bases; nucleotides not matched to a gene: 9. This CDR3 spans 16 amino acids. Written as DNA, the CDR3 is TGCGCCAGCAGCCTCGGACAGGGAGCGAACTACAATGAGCAGTTCTTC. Encoded protein: CASSLGQGANYNEQFF.

This clonotype was observed at least ten times. The genes are TRBV7-8 and TRBJ1-5, with a possible D match to TRBD1 (5 bases). Germline CDR1 reads SGHVS; CDR2 reads FQNEAQ. V was trimmed by 2 bases and J by 7 bases, leaving 9 bases between them. CDR3 size: 13 residues. DNA for the CDR3: TGTGCCAGCAGCTTATTGGGGGGACAGCCCCAGCATTTT. This sequence encodes CASSLLGGQPQHF. Supplemented by reference TRBV7-8 and TRBJ1-5, the full variable domain reads GAGVSQSPRYKVAKRGQDVALRCDPISGHVSLFWYQQALGQGPEFLTYFQNEAQLDKSGLPSDRFFAERPEGSVSTLKIQRTQQEDSAVYLCASSLLGGQPQHFGDGTRLSIL.

A few counts support this clonotype. This chain links TRBV12-3 or TRBV12-4 with TRBJ1-2; tentatively, D is TRBD1 (5 bases). V shed 3 bases and J shed 9 bases, with 14 bases lying between them. The CDR3 runs to 13 residues. As DNA, the CDR3 is TGTGCCAGCAGTTTTGGGGCCGCGCGAAGCTACACCTTC. Its protein is CASSFGAARSYTF.

In this sample, this clonotype turned up many times. The V gene is TRBV29-1, the J gene TRBJ2-3; D not certain. Germline CDR1 is SQVTM and CDR2 is ANQGSEA. This CDR3 is built from 13 residues. Trimming left V 4 bases short and J 1 base short, with 9 bases between. CDR3: CSVVWSGTDTQYF. CDR3 coding DNA: TGCAGCGTTGTTTGGTCGGGCACAGATACGCAGTATTTT.

This clonotype was counted many times. This chain connects TRBV21-1 to TRBJ2-7; the D segment call TRBD2 is taken from the table without a DNA check. TRBV21-1 represents a pseudogene. The CDR3 is 17 amino acids. The CDR3 reads CASTTLDRDLPSYEQYF. The CDR3 DNA sequence: TGTGCCAGCACCACGCTCGACCGGGACCTCCCCTCCTACGAGCAGTACTTC.